This TCR beta chain appears in the sequencing data of a study of T and B cells in COVID-19 patients (dated by TCRdb to the early 2020s). Context from the whole study: Using TRB and IGH repertoire sequencing of peripheral blood, the study characterized adaptive immunity in COVID-19 patients who had active infection or had recovered. Critical illness requiring mechanical ventilation or ECMO was present in about 65% of the roughly 20 patients in the active-infection cohort. Over 7.5 million TCR sequences were analysed from a TCR and BCR sequence repository that comprised 30 to 45 patients and 69 time points. A couple of patients were in both the active and recovered cohorts because samples existed from active disease and from after recovery. For the repertoire analyses, the comparison was an age-matched reference group of about 36 healthy donors who were negative for COVID-19 antibodies. Median age was about 30 years in the recovered cohort versus under 70 years in the active-infection cohort. A recovered cohort included about 18 patients who provided about 20 samples, and most of these patients had mild to moderate COVID-19 treated on an outpatient basis. As many as 9 follow-up blood samples were collected from each patient, and in some individuals these samples spanned different disease stages. Of the 20 patients in the active-infection cohort, about 17 had comorbidities associated with unfavorable COVID-19 outcome.

Results and caveats for the whole study, not just this receptor: Blood samples from mildly ill patients during symptoms and early samples from severe cases were scarce. TRB repertoires were highly clonal in active COVID-19, whereas diversity and richness at recovery rose above healthy donor levels. Patients with COVID-19 were reported to show strongly skewed TRBV/TRBJ gene usage. The cohort was judged too small for assessing how HLA contributes to COVID-19 susceptibility or severity. A total of some 2,000 exclusive TCR clusters, including approximately 30 low-pGen clusters, were found in the recovered cohort. Specific T cell subsets (CD4+/Treg/CD8+) and sorted SARS-CoV-2-responsive or tetramer+ T cells had not yet been sequenced, with those experiments still ongoing. It was stated that prospective validation of the reported TCR clusters was required before the clusters could be put to clinical use.

From the cysteine up to the phenylalanine, the CDR3 has a length of 15 residues. Of all the DNA, just the CDR3 is kept, 45 bases in frame from base 1. V lost 3 bases and J lost 4 bases, and the count of bases not matched to a germline gene is 7. Reading the germline V gene gives CDR1 KGHSH and CDR2 LQKENI. Genomic DNA extracted from blood, in amounts of roughly 240-550 ng, served as the starting material for amplifying TRB repertoires. The listed sequencing device is Illumina MiSeq. TRB rearrangements were amplified by multiplex PCR with BIOMED2 TRB-A/B primer pools. Illumina-compatible adapters and 7-nucleotide sample barcodes were attached to the amplicons in two consecutive PCRs. All library PCRs used Phusion HS II polymerase. Amplicons were gel-purified with the NucleoSpin Gel and PCR Clean-up kit, quantified on Qubit, and pooled at around 3.7 nM. Before Illumina next-generation sequencing, the quality of the amplicon pool was assessed on an Agilent 2100 Bioanalyzer. As for how the authors treated the data: MiXCR 3.0.8 with the default MiXCR reference library was used to annotate TRB rearrangements. Non-productive reads and sequences with fewer than 2 reads were excluded, and each unique CDR3 nucleotide sequence counted as one clone. Clonality, diversity, richness and V-J gene usage were computed in R 3.5.1. GLIPH2 was used to cluster TCRs by CDR3 similarity, and OLGA was used to calculate generation probabilities. Only GLIPH2 clusters with at least four unique TCR clonotypes present in at least three individuals were retained. The public reads were reprocessed in TCRdb via fastp at Q25 and MiXCR, keeping in-frame beta chains. CDR3 protein sequences are deduplicated, and each keeps its most common genes and DNA. The V and J calls here are based on TCRdb, not the publication. The sample table shows about 11,000 distinct CDR3 sequences, and 25% to 35% are seen once. Approximately 30% of the sample goes to the ten largest clones.

Concerning this clonotype itself: Its antigen is not yet known. No much larger clonotype is one base removed from it; base qualities were not supplied.

The specimen was blood. Recombination linked TRBV18 to TRBJ2-7; TRBD1 lines up with 9 middle nucleotides. The TCR comes from a human donor who had recovered from COVID-19. The sequence in DNA is TGTGCCAGCTCACCTCCAGGGACAGGGTTGTACGAGCAGTACTTC. Translated, it reads CASSPPGTGLYEQYF.